One sample yielded the 26 T cell receptor beta chains listed below, sequenced in a study of blood T cell repertoires in COVID-19. TCRdb keeps only in-frame clones here, not all; method: immunoSEQ multiplex PCR. Among some 340,000 clones listed, around 85% were seen once. Material for sequencing was peripheral blood. These receptors were taken from a woman in her late teens or twenties with acute or convalescent COVID-19.

The V gene is TRBV19, the J gene TRBJ2-6; tentatively, D is TRBD1 (5 bases). This CDR3 spans 17 amino acids. V shed 3 bases and J shed 2 bases, with 14 bases lying between them. Germline V gene data show CDR1 as LNHDA and CDR2 as SQIVND (reference sequence). This chain's CDR3 is CASSIRVGVAGANVLTF. CDR3 nucleotide sequence: TGTGCCAGTAGTATCAGGGTAGGAGTCGCTGGGGCCAACGTCCTGACTTTC.

This clone was seen a few times. The genes are TRBV6-5 and TRBJ2-4; the match to TRBD2 covers 7 bases. The CDR3 extends over 14 amino acids. The V and J ends lost 4 bases and 8 bases, in that order; junction bases with no gene match: 8. Looked up from germline, CDR1 is MNHEY and CDR2 is SVGAGI. CDR3 amino acids: CASSSGTGGDIQYF. The DNA for the CDR3 is TGTGCCAGCAGTTCAGGGACGGGGGGAGACATTCAGTACTTC.

The chain has TRBV24-1 and TRBJ1-2, with 7 nucleotides matching TRBD1. This CDR3 has 12 amino acids. Germline assignment: CDR1 KGHDR and CDR2 SFDVKD. V lost 9 bases to trimming and J lost 5 bases; unmatched junction nucleotides: 5. The CDR3 DNA reads as TGTGCCACCTGGGACAGCTATTATGGCTACACCTTC. Translated: CATWDSYYGYTF.

The chain combines TRBV28 with TRBJ1-2; weak D call: TRBD1 (5 bases). The CDR3 is 14 residues long. The V and J ends lost 5 bases and 0 bases respectively, with 10 bases between them. Germline CDR1 and CDR2: MDHEN and SYDVKM. CDR3 loop: CASSPQTANYGYTF. The CDR3, as DNA: TGTGCCAGCAGTCCCCAGACAGCTAACTATGGCTACACCTTC.

This chain uses TRBV19 with TRBJ1-2, with D possibly matching TRBD1 (6 bases). With 6 bases removed from V and 2 bases from J, the gap between germline ends came to 19 bases. This CDR3 spans 16 amino acids. Germline CDR1 and CDR2: LNHDA and SQIVND (reference sequence). CDR3 residues: CASSAPSTGRNYGYTF. CDR3 nucleotide sequence: TGTGCCAGTAGCGCCCCTTCTACAGGGCGGAACTATGGCTACACCTTC.

This clone was observed a handful of times. The gene calls are TRBV19 and TRBJ1-3, with 7 nucleotides matching TRBD1. The CDR3 consists of 14 residues. V lost 9 bases to trimming and J lost 1 base; unmatched junction nucleotides: 6. The germline CDR1 and CDR2 sequences are LNHDA and SQIVND (reference sequence). CDR3 protein: CASKTGVSGNTIYF. In DNA form, the CDR3 reads TGTGCCAGCAAAACAGGGGTTTCTGGAAACACCATATATTTT.

This clone was seen more than once but under ten times. The rearrangement joins TRBV5-8 to TRBJ2-7, with a tentative D call TRBD2 (6 bases). CDR3 size: 13 residues. The germline V gene encodes CDR1 SGHTS and CDR2 YDEGEE. Trimming took off 10 bases at V and 4 bases at J, with 18 bases between the two ends. The CDR3 DNA reads as TGTGCCGGAGGGAGAGGGACCGTATACGAGCAGTACTTC. This codes for CAGGRGTVYEQYF.

The genes are TRBV18 and TRBJ2-1; maybe TRBD2 (7 bases). Germline CDR1 KGHSH, CDR2 LQKENI. V gave up 3 bases and J gave up 9 bases, with 21 bases separating them. The length of the CDR3 is 16 residues. Here the CDR3 DNA reads TGTGCCAGCTCACCGCGGGGAGGGACAATTTCGGGTGAGCAGTTCTTC. Translated, it gives CASSPRGGTISGEQFF.

This clone was seen a few times. The chain employs TRBV9 and TRBJ1-1, with D possibly matching TRBD1 (5 bases). The germline V gene encodes CDR1 SGDLS and CDR2 YYNGEE. This CDR3 has 13 amino acids. Trimming stripped 3 bases from V and 0 bases from J, with 6 bases between. DNA of the CDR3: TGTGCCAGCAGCGCGACAGTGAACACTGAAGCTTTCTTT. It encodes CASSATVNTEAFF.

The chain employs TRBV7-6 and TRBJ2-2, with a possible D match to TRBD1 (6 bases). Deletions cut 6 bases from V and 2 bases from J, with 13 bases between. The CDR3 is 15 residues long. In germline, CDR1 is SGHVS, CDR2 FNYEAQ. In nucleotides, the CDR3 is TGTGCCAGCAGTCGGCGGACAGCAAACACCGGGGAGCTGTTTTTT. Translation gives CASSRRTANTGELFF.

The chain has TRBV4-1 and TRBJ1-1, with a weak D call TRBD1 (5 bases). From germline, CDR1 is MGHRA and CDR2 YSYEKL. CDR3 length equals 14 residues. Trimming pared 4 bases from V and 6 bases from J, leaving 15 bases between. The DNA of the CDR3 is TGCGCCAGCAGCCTCCCCAAGGCAGGGTCTGAAGCTTTCTTT. It encodes CASSLPKAGSEAFF.

V usage is TRBV19 and J usage is TRBJ1-5; D possibly corresponds to TRBD1 (6 bases). The length of the CDR3 is 15 residues. V was shortened by 3 bases and J by 6 bases, with 15 bases between the two germline ends. Germline CDR1 is LNHDA and CDR2 is SQIVND (reference sequence). The CDR3 bases are TGTGCCAGTAGTATTACCCCGACAGGTACTCAGCCCCAGCATTTT. Encoded protein: CASSITPTGTQPQHF.

The V call is TRBV5-1, the J call TRBJ2-1; D might be TRBD1 (6 bases). CDR1 SGHRS and CDR2 YFSETQ come from the germline V gene. The length of the CDR3 is 16 residues. The V and J ends lost 3 bases and 2 bases respectively, with 15 bases between them. This CDR3 reads CASSWDGTHTYNEQFF. The CDR3 region has the DNA TGCGCCAGCAGCTGGGACGGGACACACACCTACAATGAGCAGTTCTTC.

As regards this clone: Different DNA sequences within this sample yield the same CDR3. The chain links TRBV18 to TRBJ1-3; unclear D gene. Germline CDR1 reads KGHSH; CDR2 reads LQKENI. V lost 3 bases and J lost 0, with 6 bases in between. The CDR3 length is 14 residues. Written as DNA, the CDR3 is TGTGCCAGCTCACCGTCAGACTCTGGAAACACCATATATTTT. It encodes CASSPSDSGNTIYF.

This sequence joins TRBV19 and TRBJ2-6; D possibly corresponds to TRBD1 (5 bases). This CDR3 comprises 14 residues. The ends were cut back, 5 bases at V and 3 bases at J, with 8 bases in the middle. CDR1 LNHDA and CDR2 SQIVND come from the germline V gene (reference sequence). The CDR3 bases are TGTGCCAGTAGTCTGGGGCGTGGGGCCAACGTCCTGACTTTC. This sequence encodes CASSLGRGANVLTF.

The chain links TRBV28 to TRBJ1-2; no reliable D call. V was trimmed by 2 bases and J by 7 bases, leaving 14 bases between them. Germline CDR1 reads MDHEN; CDR2 reads SYDVKM. The CDR3 has 14 amino acids. CDR3 region: CASSLELESGGYTF. CDR3 nucleotide sequence: TGTGCCAGCAGTTTAGAGTTGGAGAGCGGTGGCTACACCTTC.

The chain recombines TRBV9 with TRBJ2-3; 10 bases align to TRBD2. Trimming at V came to 1 base and at J to 5 bases, leaving 7 bases not matched to a gene. The length of the CDR3 is 16 residues. Germline V lookup: CDR1 SGDLS, CDR2 YYNGEE. CDR3 loop: CASSVQAGGPLDTQYF. CDR3 DNA sequence: TGTGCCAGCAGCGTACAAGCGGGGGGGCCACTAGATACGCAGTATTTT. Looking up the rest from reference TRBV9 and TRBJ2-3 gives the full variable domain: DSGVTQTPKHLITATGQRVTLRCSPRSGDLSVYWYQQSLDQGLQFLIQYYNGEERAKGNILERFSAQQFPDLHSELNLSSLELGDSALYFCASSVQAGGPLDTQYFGPGTRLTVL.

The V call is TRBV27, the J call TRBJ2-2, with unresolved D. Looked up from germline, CDR1 is MNHEY and CDR2 is SMNVEV (reference sequence). V was trimmed by 6 bases and J by 6 bases, leaving 11 bases between them. This CDR3 contains 13 residues. CDR3 DNA sequence: TGTGCCAGCAGCAGGATTGGGTCCGGGGAGCTGTTTTTT. It yields the protein CASSRIGSGELFF.

The rearrangement uses TRBV5-8 and TRBJ2-1; TRBD1 matches 7 bases. Germline V gives CDR1 SGHTS, CDR2 YDEGEE. V shed 4 bases and J 1 base; nucleotides not matched to a gene: 5. The CDR3 is 15 residues long. CDR3 loop: CASSPSGQSYNEQFF. DNA of the CDR3: TGTGCCAGCAGCCCCTCGGGACAGTCCTACAATGAGCAGTTCTTC.

This clone came up a few times. The V and J genes are TRBV27 and TRBJ1-3; D not resolved. Germline V gives CDR1 MNHEY, CDR2 SMNVEV (reference sequence). The ends were cut back, 8 bases at V and 0 bases at J, with 11 bases in the middle. The CDR3 is made up of 14 amino acids. This CDR3 reads CASEGRPSGNTIYF. The DNA for the CDR3 is TGTGCCAGCGAGGGTCGACCCTCTGGAAACACCATATATTTT.

The chain recombines TRBV24-1 with TRBJ2-5; 7 nucleotides align to TRBD1. The trim removed 3 bases at V and 3 bases at J, leaving 0 bases unmatched. The germline CDR1 and CDR2 sequences are KGHDR and SFDVKD. The CDR3 runs to 13 residues. The CDR3 loop is CATSDGTEETQYF. In nucleotides, the CDR3 is TGTGCCACCAGTGATGGGACAGAAGAGACCCAGTACTTC.

A word on this clone: The same CDR3 can be traced to other DNA sequences in this sample. The chain employs TRBV7-3 and TRBJ1-1, with 7 bases identical to TRBD1. CDR3 size: 14 residues. V shed 5 bases, J shed 1 base, and the junction held 4 bases outside the gene matches. Looked up from germline, CDR1 is SGHTA and CDR2 is FQGTGA. DNA for the CDR3: TGTGCCAGCAGCCTCGGGACAGAGAACACTGAAGCTTTCTTT. Its protein is CASSLGTENTEAFF.

The chain couples TRBV7-7 to TRBJ1-3; D perhaps matches TRBD1 (6 bases). The CDR3 runs to 15 residues. Germline V gene data show CDR1 as SSHAT and CDR2 as FNYEAQ (reference sequence). The V gene lost 4 bases and the J gene lost 3 bases, with 13 bases spanning the gap. The CDR3 reads CASSSETGFGNTIYF. Written as DNA, the CDR3 is TGTGCCAGCAGCTCCGAGACAGGATTTGGAAACACCATATATTTT. Together with reference TRBV7-7 and TRBJ1-3, the CDR3 gives the full variable domain: GAGVSQSPRYKVTKRGQDVTLRCDPISSHATLYWYQQALGQGPEFLTYFNYEAQPDKSGLPSDRFSAERPEGSISTLTIQRTEQRDSAMYRCASSSETGFGNTIYFGEGSWLTVV.

The chain recombines TRBV19 with TRBJ2-7, with D perhaps TRBD2 (5 bases). CDR1 and CDR2 (germline): LNHDA, SQIVND (reference sequence). The CDR3 length is 14 residues. Trimming pared 3 bases from V and 6 bases from J, leaving 15 bases between. The CDR3 sequence is CASSIRPGLSEQYF. The CDR3 nucleotides read TGTGCCAGTAGTATTCGACCGGGATTAAGCGAGCAGTACTTC.

V and J are TRBV27 and TRBJ2-1; 8 bases align to TRBD2. CDR1 and CDR2 from the germline V gene are MNHEY and SMNVEV (reference sequence). CDR3 length: 16 residues. V trimming: 5 bases; J trimming: 6 bases; junction bases outside the gene matches: 12. The CDR3 spells CASSAPGLEVFNEQFF. CDR3 coding DNA: TGTGCCAGCAGTGCTCCGGGACTAGAGGTTTTCAATGAGCAGTTCTTC.

The rearrangement uses TRBV19 and TRBJ2-2; D is uncertain. The ends were cut back, 1 base at V and 9 bases at J, with 6 bases in the middle. Germline CDR1 reads LNHDA; CDR2 reads SQIVND (reference sequence). This CDR3 has 12 amino acids. The CDR3: CASSIVSRELFF. The CDR3 region has the DNA TGTGCCAGTAGTATAGTCAGTCGGGAGCTGTTTTTT.